The 15 T cell receptor beta chains in this list originate from one sample, sequenced in a study of identical twins. MiXCR, run by TCRdb on the 5' RACE reads, gives a single entry per CDR3 protein. The sample lists just over 500,000 distinct CDR3 sequences, less than 25% seen once, with around 0.91% in the top ten. In addition, the sample was reused for a study of T cells expressing NK-cell markers.

Sequencing was carried out using CD4+ T cells sorted from blood. These receptors all stem from a woman under 30 in good health.

V gene TRBV7-9 combines with J gene TRBJ2-7; unclear D gene. CDR3 length: 11 residues. Per germline, CDR1 SEHNR and CDR2 FQNEAQ (reference sequence). Trimming pared 7 bases from V and 4 bases from J, leaving 8 bases between. The CDR3 reads CASTFQYEQYF. The CDR3 DNA reads as TGTGCCAGCACCTTCCAGTACGAGCAGTACTTC.

This sequence joins TRBV7-9 and TRBJ1-2; possible D gene TRBD1, 5 bases. Trimming cost V 8 bases and J 2 bases, with 12 bases left between them. The CDR3 is 13 amino acids. Per the germline V gene, CDR1 is SEHNR and CDR2 is FQNEAQ (reference sequence). CDR3 coding DNA: TGTGCCAGCTCCAAATCAGGGAACTATGGCTACACCTTC. As protein: CASSKSGNYGYTF.

The V call is TRBV10-1, the J call TRBJ2-2; TRBD1 matches 8 bases. The V gene's germline CDR1 is WNHNN and CDR2 SYGVQD (reference sequence). V gave up 4 bases and J gave up 6 bases; unmatched junction bases: 4. This CDR3 comprises 14 residues. The CDR3 DNA reads TGCGCCAGCAGTGGAGGACAGGGCTCCGGGGAGCTGTTTTTT. It codes for CASSGGQGSGELFF.

Only a few counts were recorded for this clonotype. The chain links TRBV20-1 to TRBJ2-5; D not resolved. Germline CDR1 DFQATT, CDR2 SNEGSKA (reference sequence). The V end was cut by 1 base, the J end by 8 bases, with 8 bases between. This CDR3 spans 11 amino acids. The CDR3 nucleotides are TGCAGTGCTAGAGCGGGTATTACCCAGTACTTC. Translating gives CSARAGITQYF.

The J gene is TRBJ2-1, the V gene TRBV20-1, with TRBD2 identical over 12 bases. From germline, CDR1 is DFQATT and CDR2 SNEGSKA (reference sequence). This CDR3 has 14 amino acids. J gave up 8 bases and V 2 bases, and 4 bases lay outside the gene matches. The CDR3 bases are TGCAGTGCTAGAACACTAGCGGGAGGATATGAGCAGTTCTTC. Its translation: CSARTLAGGYEQFF.

The rearrangement uses TRBV11-2 and TRBJ2-7, with D perhaps TRBD1 or TRBD2 (5 bases each). CDR1 and CDR2 (germline): SGHAT, FQNNGV. This CDR3 spans 14 amino acids. The V end was cut by 6 bases, the J end by 3 bases, with 15 bases between. The CDR3 protein is CASSTSGGHYEQYF. The CDR3 DNA sequence: TGTGCCAGCAGTACGAGCGGAGGACACTACGAGCAGTACTTC.

This clonotype is a singleton in its sample. The chain employs TRBV12-5 and TRBJ2-1, with 7 bases identical to TRBD1. There are 16 residues in the CDR3. V shed 6 bases, J shed 3 bases, and the junction held 11 bases outside the gene matches. Germline V gene lookup returns CDR1 LGHNT and CDR2 FRNRAP. CDR3 bases: TGTGCTAGTGGAACAGACAGGGACAACTACTACAATGAGCAGTTCTTC. Its protein is CASGTDRDNYYNEQFF. Full variable domain (outside the CDR3, taken from reference TRBV12-5 and TRBJ2-1): DARVTQTPRHKVTEMGQEVTMRCQPILGHNTVFWYRQTMMQGLELLAYFRNRAPLDDSGMPKDRFSAEMPDATLATLKIQPSEPRDSAVYFCASGTDRDNYYNEQFFGPGTRLTVL.

The chain combines TRBV5-6 with TRBJ1-5, with 7 bases aligning to TRBD1. Germline lookup yields CDR1 SGHDT and CDR2 YYEEEE. V dropped 4 bases and J dropped 3; count of bases not matched to a gene: 7. This CDR3 contains 15 residues. The CDR3 sequence: CASSLDRAPNQPQHF. DNA for the CDR3: TGTGCCAGCAGCCTTGACAGGGCCCCCAATCAGCCCCAGCATTTT.

V is TRBV24-1 and J is TRBJ2-3; 8 bases are shared with TRBD2. This CDR3 is built from 14 residues. Per germline, CDR1 KGHDR and CDR2 SFDVKD. Unmatched junction bases numbered 2, after V lost 4 bases and J lost 3 bases. The CDR3 DNA reads as TGTGCCACCAGTGACCCGGGAGGGACAGATACGCAGTATTTT. Translated: CATSDPGGTDTQYF.

This clonotype has a count of ten or more. The chain links TRBV7-9 to TRBJ2-3, with 7 bases lining up with TRBD1. V lost 5 bases and J lost 4; bases outside the gene matches: 0. The length of the CDR3 is 12 residues. Germline assignment: CDR1 SEHNR and CDR2 FQNEAQ (reference sequence). Here the CDR3 DNA reads TGTGCCAGCAGCCAGGGGGCAGATACGCAGTATTTT. It is translated as CASSQGADTQYF.

This clonotype was seen a few times. V gene TRBV18 combines with J gene TRBJ2-3; D is perhaps TRBD2 (6 bases). Germline V gene sequence: CDR1 KGHSH, CDR2 LQKENI. Trimming removed 3 bases from V and 2 bases from J, with 12 bases in between. The CDR3 runs to 15 residues. The CDR3 reads CASSPFGSPTDTQYF. CDR3 bases: TGTGCCAGCTCACCTTTCGGGAGCCCCACAGATACGCAGTATTTT.

The gene calls are TRBV10-3 and TRBJ2-2; 11 bases are a match to TRBD2. Trimming removed 6 bases from V and 5 bases from J; junction bases left unmatched: 2. The CDR3 sequence is 14 residues long. Germline V CDR1 and CDR2: ENHRY, SYGVKD. The CDR3 spells CAISTSGSTGELFF. The CDR3 region has the DNA TGTGCCATCAGCACTAGCGGGAGTACCGGGGAGCTGTTTTTT.

A few counts support this clonotype. This chain joins TRBV7-9 and TRBJ2-1, with 7 bases aligning to TRBD2. The CDR3 loop spans 15 amino acids. With 1 base clipped from V and 6 bases from J, the junction kept 6 bases outside the gene matches. Germline-derived CDR1 and CDR2 are SEHNR and FQNEAQ (reference sequence). The chain's CDR3 is CASSLGGGVTNEQFF. The CDR3 DNA sequence: TGTGCCAGCAGCTTAGGGGGGGGAGTAACCAATGAGCAGTTCTTC.

This clonotype was seen a few times. This chain links TRBV28 with TRBJ1-5; no clear D gene. This CDR3 is built from 15 residues. Trimming took 2 bases from V and 0 from J, leaving 8 bases between them. CDR1 MDHEN and CDR2 SYDVKM come from the germline V gene. CDR3 in DNA: TGTGCCAGCAGTTTAGCCTTTTATAGCAATCAGCCCCAGCATTTT. It yields the protein CASSLAFYSNQPQHF.

The chain joins TRBV5-1 to TRBJ2-5; the D is unclear. The germline V gene has CDR1 SGHRS and CDR2 YFSETQ. With 4 bases removed from V and 5 bases from J, the gap between germline ends came to 9 bases. This CDR3 comprises 12 residues. The DNA of the CDR3 is TGCGCCAGCAGCGGGGATCCTGAGACCCAGTACTTC. Translating it yields CASSGDPETQYF.